The 25 T cell receptor beta chains reported below all come from one sample, sequenced in a study of blood T cell repertoires in COVID-19. The table came from immunoSEQ multiplex PCR; TCRdb's copy has only in-frame clones and leaves some out. The sample includes 150,000 to 200,000 clones, around 84% of them seen just once. Input material: peripheral blood. The receptors stem from a woman between 70 and 85 years old with COVID-19, enrolled during active disease.

The CDR3 sequence: CASSRMTGLFDYGYTF. The CDR3 coding sequence is TGTGCCAGCAGCCGGATGACAGGTCTCTTTGACTATGGCTACACCTTC. The chain couples TRBV14 to TRBJ1-2; perhaps TRBD1 as D (6 bases). V lost 4 bases and J 3 bases, leaving 18 bases between the germline ends. The CDR3 totals 16 residues. Germline loops: CDR1 SGHDN, CDR2 FVKESK.

This chain connects TRBV30 to TRBJ1-2, with 7 bases lining up with TRBD1. The CDR3 is 15 residues long. V lost 0 bases, J lost 4 bases, and 8 bases stayed unmatched. In germline, CDR1 is GTSNPN, CDR2 SVGIG (reference sequence). The CDR3 coding sequence is TGTGCCTGGAGTGTAGGAGGGGGCGATGTCTATGGCTACACCTTC. Translation gives CAWSVGGGDVYGYTF.

V is TRBV28 and J is TRBJ1-1; D uncertain. CDR1 and CDR2 from the germline V gene are MDHEN and SYDVKM. The CDR3 length is 13 residues. Between the trimmed V and J ends, which lost 7 bases and 0 bases, there was a span of 9 bases. CDR3 coding DNA: TGTGCCAGCAACGACAACTTGAACACTGAAGCTTTCTTT. It is translated as CASNDNLNTEAFF.

The chain combines TRBV28 with TRBJ2-7; 11 bases map to TRBD1. V trimming: 6 bases; J trimming: 4 bases; junction bases outside the gene matches: 17. Germline V lookup: CDR1 MDHEN, CDR2 SYDVKM. This CDR3 is 18 amino acids long. DNA of the CDR3: TGTGCCAGCAGAGAGCCGGGACAGGGGGTTTTCAGGACGTACGAGCAGTACTTC. Translated, it gives CASREPGQGVFRTYEQYF. The variable domain in full, with the rest retrieved from reference TRBV28 and TRBJ2-7, is DVKVTQSSRYLVKRTGEKVFLECVQDMDHENMFWYRQDPGLGLRLIYFSYDVKMKEKGDIPEGYSVSREKKERFSLILESASTNQTSMYLCASREPGQGVFRTYEQYFGPGTRLTVT.

This clone showed up just once. V usage is TRBV27 and J usage is TRBJ2-4; no firm D call. The germline V and J ends were trimmed by 10 bases and 2 bases, with 15 bases remaining between them. The V gene's germline CDR1 is MNHEY and CDR2 SMNVEV (reference sequence). The CDR3 loop spans 14 amino acids. The chain's CDR3 is CATHDRRSKNIQYF. The DNA for the CDR3 is TGTGCCACCCATGACCGGAGATCCAAAAACATTCAGTACTTC.

This rearrangement joins TRBV19 to TRBJ1-6; the match to TRBD1 covers 7 bases. The CDR3 sequence is 14 residues long. V gave up 6 bases and J gave up 5 bases; unmatched junction bases: 4. CDR1 and CDR2 from the germline V gene are LNHDA and SQIVND (reference sequence). CDR3 loop: CASRAGTDNSPLHF. The CDR3 DNA sequence: TGTGCCAGTAGAGCCGGGACAGATAATTCACCCCTCCACTTT. The whole variable domain, remainder taken from reference TRBV19 and TRBJ1-6, is DGGITQSPKYLFRKEGQNVTLSCEQNLNHDAMYWYRQDPGQGLRLIYYSQIVNDFQKGDIAEGYSVSREKKESFPLTVTSAQKNPTAFYLCASRAGTDNSPLHFGNGTRLTVT.

For the CDR3, the DNA is TGTGCCAGCAGCTTAGATGATAGCGGGAGTATATATGAGCAGTTCTTC. Protein product: CASSLDDSGSIYEQFF. V gene TRBV7-9 combines with J gene TRBJ2-1; 9 bases are shared with TRBD2. This CDR3 comprises 16 residues. Trimming removed 1 base from V and 8 bases from J; junction bases left unmatched: 9. Per germline, CDR1 SEHNR and CDR2 FQNEAQ (reference sequence).

In this sample, this clone turned up once. The V and J genes are TRBV28 and TRBJ2-1, with D possibly TRBD1 on 7 matching bases. Looked up from germline, CDR1 is MDHEN and CDR2 is SYDVKM. This CDR3 is 15 amino acids long. V lost 4 bases, J lost 0 bases, and 10 bases lay in between. The CDR3, as DNA: TGTGCCAGCAGTTCAGGGGGGCCCTCCTACAATGAGCAGTTCTTC. Its translation is CASSSGGPSYNEQFF.

V and J are TRBV7-2 and TRBJ1-6, with 9 nucleotides matching TRBD1. Germline lookup yields CDR1 SGHTA and CDR2 FQGNSA. The junction had 4 bases not matched to a gene; V was cut back by 4 bases and J by 6 bases. The CDR3 spans 15 residues. The CDR3 spells CASSSGTGPNSPLHF. The CDR3 DNA sequence: TGTGCCAGCAGCTCCGGGACAGGGCCTAATTCACCCCTCCACTTT.

As DNA, the CDR3 is TGTGCCAGCACCCGGGGGAGCACAGATACGCAGTATTTT. Translating it yields CASTRGSTDTQYF. The chain recombines TRBV5-4 with TRBJ2-3; possibly TRBD2 for D (6 bases). The CDR3 totals 13 residues. CDR1 is SGHNT, CDR2 YYREEE, per germline (reference sequence). Trimming shortened V by 6 bases and J by 0 bases, and 8 bases separated the two germline ends. Using reference TRBV5-4 and TRBJ2-3 for the parts outside the CDR3, the full variable domain is ETGVTQSPTHLIKTRGQQVTLRCSSQSGHNTVSWYQQALGQGPQFIFQYYREEENGRGNFPPRFSGLQFPNYSSELNVNALELDDSALYLCASTRGSTDTQYFGPGTRLTVL.

The chain employs TRBV5-6 and TRBJ2-1, with a tentative D call TRBD1 (5 bases). Between the trimmed V and J ends, which lost 4 bases and 4 bases, there was a span of 15 bases. Per germline, CDR1 SGHDT and CDR2 YYEEEE. The CDR3 length is 15 residues. The CDR3 DNA sequence: TGTGCCAGCAGCCCGACAGCCTCTAGATACAATGAGCAGTTCTTC. Translated: CASSPTASRYNEQFF. Using reference TRBV5-6 and TRBJ2-1 for the parts outside the CDR3, the full variable domain is DAGVTQSPTHLIKTRGQQVTLRCSPKSGHDTVSWYQQALGQGPQFIFQYYEEEERQRGNFPDRFSGHQFPNYSSELNVNALLLGDSALYLCASSPTASRYNEQFFGPGTRLTVL.

Turning to this clone: The same CDR3 can be traced to other DNA sequences in this sample. This chain connects TRBV18 to TRBJ1-5, with 10 bases matching TRBD1. Germline V lookup: CDR1 KGHSH, CDR2 LQKENI. The CDR3 contains 15 residues. J was trimmed by 2 bases and V by 4 bases; bases with no gene match: 2. In nucleotides, the CDR3 is TGTGCCAGCTCACGCGGGACAGGGGGCAATCAGCCCCAGCATTTT. This codes for CASSRGTGGNQPQHF.

This clone was counted a single time. V and J are TRBV12-1 and TRBJ2-7; the table names TRBD1, a call not compared with the DNA. TRBV12-1 is listed as a pseudogene. The CDR3 sequence is 14 residues long. The CDR3 loop is CASSPDTASYEQYV. The CDR3 DNA follows: TGTGCCAGCAGCCCGGACACGGCCTCCTACGAGCAGTACGTC.

The chain has TRBV9 and TRBJ1-3; D unclear. Trimming removed 4 bases at V and 6 bases at J, with 14 bases between. The CDR3 is made up of 14 amino acids. Germline lookup yields CDR1 SGDLS and CDR2 YYNGEE. The CDR3 is CASSPGVFENTIYF. Written as DNA, the CDR3 is TGTGCCAGCAGCCCCGGAGTTTTTGAAAACACCATATATTTT.

This chain joins TRBV5-1 and TRBJ1-4, with a tentative D call TRBD1 (6 bases). The V gene lost 0 bases and the J gene lost 5 bases, with 14 bases spanning the gap. This CDR3 has 16 residues. Germline V gene data show CDR1 as SGHRS and CDR2 as YFSETQ. CDR3 nucleotide sequence: TGCGCCAGCAGCTTGGCCCAGGGCAGGGGAAATGAAAAACTGTTTTTT. Its translation: CASSLAQGRGNEKLFF.

This clone was seen a handful of times. This rearrangement joins TRBV14 to TRBJ1-1; 8 bases agree with TRBD1. The CDR3 runs 16 residues. After removal of 2 bases from V and 8 bases from J, the junction contained 13 bases not matched to a gene. Germline V gene sequence: CDR1 SGHDN, CDR2 FVKESK. The CDR3 sequence is CASSQLVSQGAREAFF. CDR3 nucleotides: TGTGCCAGCAGCCAATTGGTGTCTCAGGGGGCTAGGGAAGCTTTCTTT.

The chain's CDR3 is CASSRQGAQKAFF. In DNA form, the CDR3 reads TGTGCCAGCAGCCGTCAGGGGGCGCAAAAAGCTTTCTTT. The rearrangement links TRBV28 to TRBJ1-1, with TRBD1 matching 8 bases. The CDR3 has 13 amino acids. From germline, CDR1 is MDHEN and CDR2 SYDVKM. Trimming took 6 bases from V and 9 from J; bases not matched to a gene: 9.

The J gene is TRBJ2-1, the V gene TRBV11-1; possibly TRBD1 for D (6 bases). Germline V gene data show CDR1 as SGHAT and CDR2 as FQDESV (reference sequence). V lost 5 bases to trimming and J lost 8 bases, with 16 bases between them. This CDR3 has 14 residues. CDR3 DNA: TGTGCCAGCAGCAGACAGGTAGGAGTCGATGAGCAGTTCTTC. This encodes CASSRQVGVDEQFF. Full variable domain (rest looked up from reference TRBV11-1 and TRBJ2-1): EAEVAQSPRYKITEKSQAVAFWCDPISGHATLYWYRQILGQGPELLVQFQDESVVDDSQLPKDRFSAERLKGVDSTLKIQPAELGDSAMYLCASSRQVGVDEQFFGPGTRLTVL.

The J gene is TRBJ1-1, the V gene TRBV4-1; TRBD1 might be the D (5 bases). CDR1 MGHRA and CDR2 YSYEKL come from the germline V gene. The CDR3 consists of 14 residues. V was shortened by 0 bases and J by 8 bases, with 13 bases between the two germline ends. CDR3 residues: CASSQDQGPGEAFF. Written as DNA, the CDR3 is TGCGCCAGCAGCCAAGATCAGGGTCCCGGGGAAGCTTTCTTT.

V and J are TRBV28 and TRBJ1-6, with TRBD1 matching over 9 bases. Looked up from germline, CDR1 is MDHEN and CDR2 is SYDVKM. The CDR3 has 13 amino acids. Germline trimming cut 11 bases from V and 10 bases from J; bases unmatched to any gene: 9. Here the CDR3 reads CAGRQGVGSPLHF. The CDR3 DNA follows: TGTGCCGGCCGACAGGGGGTAGGATCACCCCTCCACTTT.

This chain links TRBV7-8 with TRBJ2-1; 10 nucleotides match TRBD2. Germline CDR1 is SGHVS and CDR2 is FQNEAQ. V shed 5 bases, J shed 1 base, and the junction held 5 bases outside the gene matches. This CDR3 region has 16 residues. In nucleotides, the CDR3 is TGTGCCAGCAGCCCCCGGACTAGCGGATCCTACAATGAGCAGTTCTTC. This codes for CASSPRTSGSYNEQFF.

The CDR3 region has the DNA TGCGCCAGCAGCTTGGACGGCAGGGGGAAGGGAGGCTACACCTTC. Translated: CASSLDGRGKGGYTF. This chain uses TRBV5-1 with TRBJ1-2; TRBD1 matches at 7 bases. The V gene end was trimmed by 0 bases and the J gene end by 8 bases; junction bases not matched to a gene: 10. In germline, CDR1 is SGHRS, CDR2 YFSETQ. The CDR3 runs to 15 residues.

This chain links TRBV14 with TRBJ2-1, with a weak D call TRBD1 (5 bases). Germline CDR1 and CDR2: SGHDN and FVKESK. V gave up 2 bases and J gave up 6 bases, with 11 bases separating them. The CDR3 is 14 residues long. This chain's CDR3 is CASSQRAGPNEQFF. The CDR3 DNA sequence: TGTGCCAGCAGCCAACGTGCAGGGCCCAATGAGCAGTTCTTC.

The sample holds one count of this clone. The gene calls are TRBV15 and TRBJ2-5; D perhaps matches TRBD2 (7 bases). Germline CDR1 and CDR2: LNHNV and YYDKDF (reference sequence). V shed 4 bases and J shed 4 bases, with 19 bases lying between them. This CDR3 comprises 16 residues. This chain's CDR3 is CATSMGGGGIGETQYF. The CDR3, as DNA: TGTGCCACCAGCATGGGAGGGGGGGGAATAGGAGAGACCCAGTACTTC.

The chain joins TRBV7-2 to TRBJ2-1; 14 positions agree with TRBD2. The CDR3 sequence is 16 residues long. Germline CDR1 is SGHTA and CDR2 is FQGNSA. The V and J ends lost 5 bases and 6 bases, in that order; junction bases with no gene match: 6. The CDR3 DNA is TGTGCCAGCAGCCCAAGACTAGCGGGAGGGGGCAATGAGCAGTTCTTC. Translating it yields CASSPRLAGGGNEQFF.